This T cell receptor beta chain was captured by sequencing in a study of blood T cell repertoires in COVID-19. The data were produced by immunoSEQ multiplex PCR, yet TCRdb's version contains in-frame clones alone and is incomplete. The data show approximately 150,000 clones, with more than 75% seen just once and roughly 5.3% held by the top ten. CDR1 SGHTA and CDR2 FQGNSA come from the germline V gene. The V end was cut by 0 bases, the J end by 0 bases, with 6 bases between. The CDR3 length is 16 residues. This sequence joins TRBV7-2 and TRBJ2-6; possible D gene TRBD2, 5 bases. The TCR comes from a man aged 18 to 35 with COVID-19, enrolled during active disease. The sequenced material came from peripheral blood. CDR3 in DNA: TGTGCCAGCAGCTTAGCTACTAGCTCTGGGGCCAACGTCCTGACTTTC. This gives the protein CASSLATSSGANVLTF.